A selection of T cell receptor beta chains follows, all from one sample in a study of beta chain features in type 1 diabetes. The assay was immunoSEQ multiplex PCR, and TCRdb's table has in-frame clones only and misses some. The sample gives approximately 170,000 clones, approximately 7.9% of which show up once; roughly 0.5% is in the top ten. The material sequenced was central memory CD4+ T cells from blood. The receptors stem from a man aged 18 to 30 with type 1 diabetes. The CDR3 runs from the conserved cysteine through the conserved F or W. D genes are given only for firm matches. Size values are once, few and many counts, or a class for expanded clones, and some rows have none.

size: few; D: TRBD1; length: 14; J: TRBJ1-4; V: TRBV28; CDR3: CASRPQGWHEKLFF; DNA: TGTGCCAGCAGACCACAGGGGTGGCATGAAAAACTGTTTTTT
size: few; D: TRBD1; length: 16; J: TRBJ1-5; V: TRBV27; CDR3: CASRSQGAISNQPQHF; DNA: TGTGCCAGCAGGAGCCAGGGGGCAATAAGCAATCAGCCCCAGCATTTT
size: many; D: -; length: 13; J: TRBJ2-4; V: TRBV5-1; CDR3: CASGKDRGNIQYF; DNA: TGCGCCAGCGGTAAGGACAGAGGAAACATTCAGTACTTC
size: -; D: -; length: 14; J: TRBJ2-1; V: TRBV19; CDR3: CASSQVFSFNEQFF; DNA: TGTGCCAGTTCTCAGGTTTTTAGTTTCAATGAGCAGTTCTTC
size: -; D: -; length: 14; J: TRBJ2-3; V: TRBV18; CDR3: CASSPRTATDTQYF; DNA: TGTGCCAGCTCACCCAGGACTGCCACAGATACGCAGTATTTT
size: few; D: TRBD1; length: 15; J: TRBJ1-1; V: TRBV6-6; CDR3: CASSYPGQGVTEAFF; DNA: TGTGCCAGCAGTTACCCGGGACAGGGAGTCACTGAAGCTTTCTTT
size: -; D: -; length: 12; J: TRBJ2-7; V: TRBV28; CDR3: CASSFSRVKQYF; DNA: TGTGCCAGCAGTTTTTCCCGAGTCAAGCAGTACTTC
size: -; D: TRBD2; length: 15; J: TRBJ2-3; V: TRBV7-2; CDR3: CASSLASTSSDTQYF; DNA: TGTGCCAGCAGCCTTGCCTCGACTAGCTCGGATACGCAGTATTTT
size: few; D: -; length: 15; J: TRBJ1-3; V: TRBV7-2; CDR3: CASSLGQSSGNTIYF; DNA: TGTGCCAGCAGCTTAGGACAGAGCTCTGGAAACACCATATATTTT
size: few; D: -; length: 12; J: TRBJ2-7; V: TRBV7-2; CDR3: CASSPVGPTQYF; DNA: TGTGCCAGCAGCCCGGTGGGCCCTACCCAGTACTTC
size: -; D: -; length: 13; J: TRBJ1-1; V: TRBV15; CDR3: CATSTDRNTEAFF; DNA: TGTGCCACCAGCACGGACAGAAACACTGAAGCTTTCTTT
size: few; D: TRBD2; length: 15; J: TRBJ2-1; V: TRBV10-2; CDR3: CASSGAGVTYNEQFF; DNA: TGCGCCAGCTCTGGGGCGGGAGTGACCTACAATGAGCAGTTCTTC
size: few; D: -; length: 13; J: TRBJ1-2; V: TRBV28; CDR3: CASSLFAEGGYTF; DNA: TGTGCCAGCAGTTTGTTCGCTGAGGGAGGCTACACCTTC
size: -; D: -; length: 16; J: TRBJ1-2; V: TRBV4-1; CDR3: CASSQDHPGILYGYTF; DNA: TGCGCCAGCAGCCAAGATCATCCAGGAATACTCTATGGCTACACCTTC
size: -; D: TRBD2; length: 16; J: TRBJ2-7; V: TRBV25-1; CDR3: CASRIPGFSGGNEQYF; DNA: TGTGCCAGCAGGATCCCGGGCTTTAGCGGGGGTAACGAGCAGTACTTC
size: few; D: TRBD1; length: 13; J: TRBJ1-2; V: TRBV9; CDR3: CASSVGQGNGYTF; DNA: TGTGCCAGCAGCGTAGGACAGGGTAATGGCTACACCTTC
size: few; D: -; length: 14; J: TRBJ2-3; V: TRBV2; CDR3: CASTKELVLDTQYF; DNA: TGTGCCAGCACTAAGGAACTAGTCTTAGATACGCAGTATTTT
size: -; D: -; length: 11; J: TRBJ2-4; V: TRBV10-3; CDR3: CAISERDIQYF; DNA: TGTGCCATCAGTGAGCGGGACATTCAGTACTTC
size: few; D: -; length: 13; J: TRBJ2-3; V: TRBV30; CDR3: CAWSLTSGDTQYF; DNA: TGTGCCTGGAGTCTAACGAGTGGAGATACGCAGTATTTT
size: -; D: -; length: 15; J: TRBJ1-4; V: TRBV5-4; CDR3: CASSSGGALNEKLFF; DNA: TGTGCCAGCAGCTCGGGGGGGGCCCTGAATGAAAAACTGTTTTTT
size: many; D: TRBD2; length: 14; J: TRBJ2-7; V: TRBV30; CDR3: CAWSTTSGTHEQYF; DNA: TGTGCCTGGAGTACAACTAGCGGGACTCACGAGCAGTACTTC
size: few; D: -; length: 13; J: TRBJ1-2; V: TRBV28; CDR3: CATGDTNNYGYTF; DNA: TGTGCCACCGGGGACACCAATAACTATGGCTACACCTTC
size: -; D: -; length: 14; J: TRBJ2-3; V: TRBV28; CDR3: CASSLAGTSNTQYF; DNA: TGTGCCAGCAGTTTGGCGGGGACCTCGAATACGCAGTATTTT